These 15 T cell receptor beta chains came from one sample sequenced in a study of CD8 T cells in ankylosing spondylitis (dated by TCRdb to 2016 to 2017). Overall results and qualifications from the work: A TCR beta motif made up of several highly homologous amino acid variants appeared to be characteristic of blood from ankylosing spondylitis patients.

The protocol used for the library was 5' RACE. Data came from an Illumina HiSeq 2500. Through fastp at Q25 and MiXCR, TCRdb rebuilt clones from the public reads, retaining in-frame beta chains. Each CDR3 protein appears once, grouped with its most common genes and DNA. The sample profile shows a few hundred thousand distinct CDR3 sequences; 6% to 8% of them were found once. Over 12% of the sample belongs to the ten largest clones. Antigens of these TCRs are unknown. Material for sequencing was blood, either unsorted or a sorted T cell fraction (not recorded which). The receptors come from a male donor with ankylosing spondylitis.

At least ten counts were recorded for this clonotype. This rearrangement joins TRBV19 to TRBJ2-1, with D unresolved. Looked up from germline, CDR1 is LNHDA and CDR2 is SQIVND (reference sequence). V dropped 0 bases and J dropped 8 bases, with 8 bases sitting between them. The CDR3 runs 13 residues. The chain's CDR3 is CASSIDYLDEQFF. CDR3 bases: TGTGCCAGTAGTATAGATTACCTAGATGAGCAGTTCTTC.

There are a few counts of this clonotype. The chain is built from TRBV4-1 and TRBJ2-1; maybe TRBD2 (5 bases). The germline CDR1 and CDR2 sequences are MGHRA and YSYEKL. Trimming removed 1 base at V and 5 bases at J, with 12 bases between. CDR3 length: 15 amino acids. The CDR3 DNA sequence: TGCGCCAGCAGCCAAGTATCTGGAGGAAACAATGAGCAGTTCTTC. Translated: CASSQVSGGNNEQFF.

This clonotype was detected only a few times. V gene TRBV19 combines with J gene TRBJ2-1; D unresolved. From germline, CDR1 is LNHDA and CDR2 SQIVND (reference sequence). The CDR3 runs 13 residues. The V and J ends lost 0 bases and 3 bases respectively, with 3 bases between them. The CDR3 sequence: CASSIDGYNEQFF. CDR3 nucleotides: TGTGCCAGTAGTATAGATGGCTACAATGAGCAGTTCTTC.

This clonotype has a count of ten or more. The DNA of the CDR3 is TGTGCCAGCAGCCAGAACCCGCCCAGGGGTGCAGATACGCAGTATTTT. It yields the protein CASSQNPPRGADTQYF. The genes are TRBV7-2 and TRBJ2-3; D may be TRBD1 (6 bases). This CDR3 comprises 16 residues. The V gene lost 5 bases and the J gene lost 4 bases, with 19 bases spanning the gap. Germline values: CDR1 SGHTA, CDR2 FQGNSA.

The gene calls are TRBV4-3 and TRBJ1-1; 7 nucleotides line up with TRBD1. V was pared by 3 bases and J by 0 bases, with 1 base of the junction left unmatched. Germline V CDR1 and CDR2: LGHNA, YSLEER. The CDR3 loop spans 14 amino acids. CDR3 amino acids: CASSQDRMNTEAFF. CDR3 nucleotide sequence: TGCGCCAGCAGCCAGGACAGGATGAACACTGAAGCTTTCTTT.

This clonotype was counted at least ten times. V usage is TRBV27 and J usage is TRBJ2-2; D possibly corresponds to TRBD1 (6 bases). The V end lost 3 bases, the J end lost 9 bases, and 8 bases lay between the germline ends. There are 12 residues in the CDR3. Germline CDR1 is MNHEY and CDR2 is SMNVEV (reference sequence). DNA for the CDR3: TGTGCCAGCAGTTTCGACAGGTGGGAGCTGTTTTTT. It is translated as CASSFDRWELFF.

The V call is TRBV7-9, the J call TRBJ2-1, with D maybe TRBD2 (6 bases). CDR3 size: 14 residues. Germline loops: CDR1 SEHNR, CDR2 FQNEAQ (reference sequence). Deletions cut 11 bases from V and 0 bases from J, with 14 bases between. The CDR3 sequence: CAGKGGRSYNEQFF. The CDR3 region has the DNA TGTGCCGGAAAGGGAGGCCGCTCCTACAATGAGCAGTTCTTC. The entire variable domain, with the rest obtained from reference TRBV7-9 and TRBJ2-1, is as follows: DTGVSQNPRHKITKRGQNVTFRCDPISEHNRLYWYRQTLGQGPEFLTYFQNEAQLEKSRLLSDRFSAERPKGSFSTLEIQRTEQGDSAMYLCAGKGGRSYNEQFFGPGTRLTVL.

This clonotype showed up many times. The chain recombines TRBV27 with TRBJ2-1, with a weak D call TRBD2 (6 bases). V was clipped by 2 bases and J by 0 bases, with 8 bases between them. This CDR3 spans 15 amino acids. CDR1 is MNHEY, CDR2 SMNVEV, per germline (reference sequence). DNA of the CDR3: TGTGCCAGCAGTTTACATAGCGGCTCCTACAATGAGCAGTTCTTC. It translates to CASSLHSGSYNEQFF.

This clonotype has a count of ten or more. The V gene is TRBV27, the J gene TRBJ2-1, with 7 positions matching TRBD2. The CDR3 consists of 15 residues. Germline V gene sequence: CDR1 MNHEY, CDR2 SMNVEV (reference sequence). V lost 2 bases and J lost 4; bases outside the gene matches: 5. The CDR3 bases are TGTGCCAGCAGTTTAAGCGGGGAGGGATACAATGAGCAGTTCTTC. It translates to CASSLSGEGYNEQFF.

This clonotype was counted many times. The genes are TRBV28 and TRBJ2-7; D gene unclear. The CDR3 runs to 13 residues. V shed 3 bases and J shed 3 bases, with 9 bases lying between them. Germline V gene sequence: CDR1 MDHEN, CDR2 SYDVKM. The CDR3 sequence: CASSFSVGYEQYF. DNA for the CDR3: TGTGCCAGCAGTTTCTCAGTAGGCTACGAGCAGTACTTC.

The sample holds many counts of this clonotype. V usage is TRBV7-9 and J usage is TRBJ1-2; 10 bases agree with TRBD1. Trimming took 5 bases from V and 4 from J; bases not matched to a gene: 10. Germline V gene lookup returns CDR1 SEHNR and CDR2 FQNEAQ (reference sequence). The CDR3 runs 16 residues. This chain's CDR3 is CASSGPGQGTGYGYTF. The CDR3 DNA follows: TGTGCCAGCAGCGGACCGGGACAGGGGACCGGCTATGGCTACACCTTC.

This clonotype was seen at least ten times. The V and J genes are TRBV12-3 or TRBV12-4 and TRBJ2-7; unclear D gene. Trimming took off 3 bases at V and 6 bases at J, with 15 bases between the two ends. The CDR3 covers 14 residues. As DNA, the CDR3 is TGTGCCAGCAGTTTTAGGACGCCAGAAGGCGAGCAGTACTTC. This sequence encodes CASSFRTPEGEQYF.

This clonotype was picked up many times. One end of the junction does not line up with germline, which may come from a read error. The rearrangement joins TRBV28 to TRBJ1-2, with D perhaps TRBD1 (5 bases). This CDR3 is 12 amino acids long. Germline CDR1 reads MDHEN; CDR2 reads SYDVKM. The CDR3 DNA reads TGTGCCAGCAGTTTATTTTTAAGGGACGCTATTTTC. This gives the protein CASSLFLRDAIF.

The rearrangement joins TRBV7-9 to TRBJ2-7; D remains unclear. Germline V gene lookup returns CDR1 SEHNR and CDR2 FQNEAQ (reference sequence). Deletions cut 4 bases from V and 6 bases from J, with 10 bases between. The CDR3 covers 12 residues. CDR3 in DNA: TGTGCCAGCAGCTCCCTCACCTTCGAGCAGTACTTC. This sequence encodes CASSSLTFEQYF.

In DNA, the CDR3 is TGTGCCAGCAGCCCCTGGGAAAAGGGGGCACTACCCTACGAGCAGTACTTC. Amino acids: CASSPWEKGALPYEQYF. This sequence joins TRBV7-9 and TRBJ2-7; 7 bases agree with TRBD1. Germline V gene lookup returns CDR1 SEHNR and CDR2 FQNEAQ (reference sequence). This CDR3 comprises 17 residues. Trimming took 5 bases from V and 2 from J; bases not matched to a gene: 15.